This TCR beta chain was observed in a study of blood T cell repertoires in COVID-19. Background on the study: Spain, Italy and the United States supplied samples that represented acute and convalescent COVID-19. PBMCs, B-cell-depleted T cells, or T cells provided the cDNA or gDNA that made up the material.

Assay: immunoSEQ multiplex PCR; the TCRdb copy retains only in-frame clones and omits some. The table has roughly 100,000 clones, about 89% seen once; the top ten hold roughly 11%. Trimming left V 3 bases short and J 5 bases short, with 20 bases between. The CDR3 extends over 16 amino acids. From germline, CDR1 is SGDLS and CDR2 YYNGEE. The sample taken for sequencing was peripheral blood. The chain links TRBV9 to TRBJ1-1; possibly TRBD1 for D (5 bases). This clonotype originated in a woman in her thirties with acute or convalescent COVID-19. The CDR3 sequence is CASSAETGMGRTEAFF. The CDR3 region has the DNA TGTGCCAGCAGCGCCGAAACAGGTATGGGGAGGACTGAAGCTTTCTTT.